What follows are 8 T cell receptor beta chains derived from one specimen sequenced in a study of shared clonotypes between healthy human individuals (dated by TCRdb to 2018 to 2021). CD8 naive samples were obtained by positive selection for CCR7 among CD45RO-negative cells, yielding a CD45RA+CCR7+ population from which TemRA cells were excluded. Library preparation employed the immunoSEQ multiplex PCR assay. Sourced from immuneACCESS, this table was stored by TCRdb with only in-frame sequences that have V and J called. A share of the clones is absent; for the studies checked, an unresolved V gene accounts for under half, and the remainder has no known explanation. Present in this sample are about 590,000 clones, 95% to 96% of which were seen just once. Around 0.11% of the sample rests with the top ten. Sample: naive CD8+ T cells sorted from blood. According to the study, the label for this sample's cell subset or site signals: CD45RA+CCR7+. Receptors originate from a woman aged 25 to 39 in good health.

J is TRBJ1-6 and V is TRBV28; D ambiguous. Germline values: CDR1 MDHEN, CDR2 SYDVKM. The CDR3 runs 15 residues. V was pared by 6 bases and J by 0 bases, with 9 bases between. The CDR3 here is CASRLFGSYNSPLHF. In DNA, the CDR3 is TGTGCCAGCAGACTATTTGGCTCCTATAATTCACCCCTCCACTTT.

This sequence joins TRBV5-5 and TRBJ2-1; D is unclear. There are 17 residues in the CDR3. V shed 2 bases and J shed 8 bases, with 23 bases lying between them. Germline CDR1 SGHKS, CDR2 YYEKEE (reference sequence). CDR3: CASSFLMPRSRRDEQFF. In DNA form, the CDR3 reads TGTGCCAGCAGCTTTTTGATGCCGAGATCCCGTAGGGATGAGCAGTTCTTC. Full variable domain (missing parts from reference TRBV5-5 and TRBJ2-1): DAGVTQSPTHLIKTRGQQVTLRCSPISGHKSVSWYQQVLGQGPQFIFQYYEKEERGRGNFPDRFSARQFPNYSSELNVNALLLGDSALYLCASSFLMPRSRRDEQFFGPGTRLTVL.

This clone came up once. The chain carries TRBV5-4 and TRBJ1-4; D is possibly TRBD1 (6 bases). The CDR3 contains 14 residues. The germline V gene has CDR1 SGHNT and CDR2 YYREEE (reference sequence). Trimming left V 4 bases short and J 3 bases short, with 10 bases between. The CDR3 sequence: CASSPGGPNEKLFF. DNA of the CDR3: TGTGCCAGCAGCCCCGGGGGCCCTAATGAAAAACTGTTTTTT. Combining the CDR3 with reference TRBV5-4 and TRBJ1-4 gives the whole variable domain ETGVTQSPTHLIKTRGQQVTLRCSSQSGHNTVSWYQQALGQGPQFIFQYYREEENGRGNFPPRFSGLQFPNYSSELNVNALELDDSALYLCASSPGGPNEKLFFGSGTQLSVL.

The CDR3: CASSPGTGSYEQYF. The CDR3 region has the DNA TGTGCCAGCAGCCCCGGGACAGGTTCCTACGAGCAGTACTTC. This chain joins TRBV5-5 and TRBJ2-7; 8 bases line up with TRBD1. This CDR3 spans 14 amino acids. The junction had 4 bases not matched to a gene; V was cut back by 4 bases and J by 1 base. In germline, CDR1 is SGHKS, CDR2 YYEKEE (reference sequence).

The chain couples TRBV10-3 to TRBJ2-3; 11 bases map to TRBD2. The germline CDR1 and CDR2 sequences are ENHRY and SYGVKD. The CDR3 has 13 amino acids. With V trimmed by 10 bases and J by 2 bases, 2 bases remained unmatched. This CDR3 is CATSGRTTDTQYF. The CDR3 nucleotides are TGTGCCACTAGCGGGAGGACCACAGATACGCAGTATTTT.

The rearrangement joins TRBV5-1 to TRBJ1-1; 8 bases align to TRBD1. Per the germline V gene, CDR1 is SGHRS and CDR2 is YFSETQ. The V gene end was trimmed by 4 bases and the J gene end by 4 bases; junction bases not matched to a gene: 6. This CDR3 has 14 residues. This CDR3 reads CASSIGQGPTEAFF. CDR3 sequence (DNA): TGCGCCAGCAGCATAGGACAGGGCCCCACTGAAGCTTTCTTT.

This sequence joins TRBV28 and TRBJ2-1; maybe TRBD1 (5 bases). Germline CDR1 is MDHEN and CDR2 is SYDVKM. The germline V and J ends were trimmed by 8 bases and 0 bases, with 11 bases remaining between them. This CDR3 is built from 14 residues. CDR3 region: CASHDRSSYNEQFF. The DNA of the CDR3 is TGTGCCAGCCACGACAGAAGCTCCTACAATGAGCAGTTCTTC.

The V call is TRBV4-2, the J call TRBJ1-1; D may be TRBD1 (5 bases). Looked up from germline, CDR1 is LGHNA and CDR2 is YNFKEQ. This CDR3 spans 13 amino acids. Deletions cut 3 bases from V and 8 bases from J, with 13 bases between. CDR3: CASSHSRGPEAFF. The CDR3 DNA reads TGTGCCAGCAGCCATAGCCGGGGACCCGAAGCTTTCTTT.